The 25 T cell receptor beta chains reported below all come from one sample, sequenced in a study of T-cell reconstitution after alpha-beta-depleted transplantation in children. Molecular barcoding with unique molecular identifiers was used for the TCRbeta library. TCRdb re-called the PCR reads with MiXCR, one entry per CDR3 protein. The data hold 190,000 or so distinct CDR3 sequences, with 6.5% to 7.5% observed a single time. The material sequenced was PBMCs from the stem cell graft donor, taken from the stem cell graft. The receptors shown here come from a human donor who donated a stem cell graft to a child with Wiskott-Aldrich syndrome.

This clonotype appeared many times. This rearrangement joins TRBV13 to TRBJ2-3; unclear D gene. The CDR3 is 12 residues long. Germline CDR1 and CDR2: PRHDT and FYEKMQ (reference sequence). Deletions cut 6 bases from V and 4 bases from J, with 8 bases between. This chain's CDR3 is CASSFTPDTQYF. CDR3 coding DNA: TGTGCCAGCAGTTTCACTCCAGATACGCAGTATTTT. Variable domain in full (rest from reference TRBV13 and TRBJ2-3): AAGVIQSPRHLIKEKRETATLKCYPIPRHDTVYWYQQGPGQDPQFLISFYEKMQSDKGSIPDRFSAQQFSDYHSELNMSSLELGDSALYFCASSFTPDTQYFGPGTRLTVL.

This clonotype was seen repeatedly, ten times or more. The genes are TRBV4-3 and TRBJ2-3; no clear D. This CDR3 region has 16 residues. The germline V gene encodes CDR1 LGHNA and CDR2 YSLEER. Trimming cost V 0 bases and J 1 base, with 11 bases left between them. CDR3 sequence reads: CASSQEKGLGTDTQYF. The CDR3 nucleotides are TGCGCCAGCAGCCAAGAGAAGGGTTTGGGCACAGATACGCAGTATTTT.

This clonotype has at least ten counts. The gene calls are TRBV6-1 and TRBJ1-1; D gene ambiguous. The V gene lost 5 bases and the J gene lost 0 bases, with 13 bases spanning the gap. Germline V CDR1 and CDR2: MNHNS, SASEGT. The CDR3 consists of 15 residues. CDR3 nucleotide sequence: TGTGCCAGCAGTAGAGGACGGACCCTGAACACTGAAGCTTTCTTT. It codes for CASSRGRTLNTEAFF.

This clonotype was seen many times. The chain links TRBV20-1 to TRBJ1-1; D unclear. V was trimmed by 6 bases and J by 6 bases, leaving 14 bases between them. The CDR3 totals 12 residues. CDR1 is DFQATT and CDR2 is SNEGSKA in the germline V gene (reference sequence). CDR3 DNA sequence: TGCAGTGCCGCCCGCCCCCAGCCTGAAGCTTTCTTT. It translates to CSAARPQPEAFF.

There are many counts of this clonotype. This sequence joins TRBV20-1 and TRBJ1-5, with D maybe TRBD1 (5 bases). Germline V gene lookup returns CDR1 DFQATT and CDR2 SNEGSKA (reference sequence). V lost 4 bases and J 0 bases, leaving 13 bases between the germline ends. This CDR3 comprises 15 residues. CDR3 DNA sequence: TGCAGTGCTAAGGGACTGAAGAATAGCAATCAGCCCCAGCATTTT. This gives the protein CSAKGLKNSNQPQHF.

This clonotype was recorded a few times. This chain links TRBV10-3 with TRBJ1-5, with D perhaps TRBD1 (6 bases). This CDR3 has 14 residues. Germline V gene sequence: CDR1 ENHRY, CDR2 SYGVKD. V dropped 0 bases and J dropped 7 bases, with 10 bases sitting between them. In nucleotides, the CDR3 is TGTGCCATCAGTGAGTCATCAGGGGAACAGCCCCAGCATTTT. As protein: CAISESSGEQPQHF.

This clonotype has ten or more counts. The CDR3 DNA reads as TGCAGTGCCTCTGGGCCTTCGAGCTCCTACGAGCAGTACTTC. Translated: CSASGPSSSYEQYF. The genes are TRBV20-1 and TRBJ2-7; D is unresolved. The CDR3 spans 14 residues. Germline CDR1 and CDR2: DFQATT and SNEGSKA (reference sequence). Trimming pared 6 bases from V and 0 bases from J, leaving 15 bases between.

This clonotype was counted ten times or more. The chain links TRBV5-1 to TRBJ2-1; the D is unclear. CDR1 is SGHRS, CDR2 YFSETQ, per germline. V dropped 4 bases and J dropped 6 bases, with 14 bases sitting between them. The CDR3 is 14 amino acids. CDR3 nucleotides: TGCGCCAGCAGCATTGGCTTGGGGTTCAATGAGCAGTTCTTC. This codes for CASSIGLGFNEQFF.

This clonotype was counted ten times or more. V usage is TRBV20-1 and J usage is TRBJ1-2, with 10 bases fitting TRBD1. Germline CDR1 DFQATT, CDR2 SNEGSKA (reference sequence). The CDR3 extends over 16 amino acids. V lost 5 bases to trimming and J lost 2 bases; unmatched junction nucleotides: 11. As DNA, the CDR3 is TGCAGTGCTGTTGACAGGGGGCGCAGGTGGAACTATGGCTACACCTTC. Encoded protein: CSAVDRGRRWNYGYTF.

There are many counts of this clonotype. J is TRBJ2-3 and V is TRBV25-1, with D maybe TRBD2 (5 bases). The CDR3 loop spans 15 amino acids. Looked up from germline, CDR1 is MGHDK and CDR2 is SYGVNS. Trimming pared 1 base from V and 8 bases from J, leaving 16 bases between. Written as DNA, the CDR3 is TGTGCCAGCAGTGAATTCGAGGGCCCCAGAGCTACGCAGTATTTT. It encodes CASSEFEGPRATQYF.

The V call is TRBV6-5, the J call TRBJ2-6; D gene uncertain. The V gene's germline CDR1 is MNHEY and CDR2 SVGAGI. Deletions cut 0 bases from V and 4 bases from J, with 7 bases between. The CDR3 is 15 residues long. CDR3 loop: CASSYSRYGANVLTF. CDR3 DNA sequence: TGTGCCAGCAGTTACTCGAGGTACGGGGCCAACGTCCTGACTTTC.

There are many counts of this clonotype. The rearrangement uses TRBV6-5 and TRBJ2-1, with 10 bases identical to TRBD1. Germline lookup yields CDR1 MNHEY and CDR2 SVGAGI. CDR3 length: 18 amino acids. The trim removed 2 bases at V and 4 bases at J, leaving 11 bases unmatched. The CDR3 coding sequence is TGTGCCAGCAGTTACCGAAGTATGACAGGGGGCAAGTACAATGAGCAGTTCTTC. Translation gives CASSYRSMTGGKYNEQFF.

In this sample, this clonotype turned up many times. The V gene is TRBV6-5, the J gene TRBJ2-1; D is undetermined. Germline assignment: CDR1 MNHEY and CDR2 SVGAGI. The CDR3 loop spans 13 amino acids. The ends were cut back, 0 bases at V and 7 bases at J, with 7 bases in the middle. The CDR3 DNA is TGTGCCAGCAGTTACTCTGGGCAGAATGAGCAGTTCTTC. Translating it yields CASSYSGQNEQFF.

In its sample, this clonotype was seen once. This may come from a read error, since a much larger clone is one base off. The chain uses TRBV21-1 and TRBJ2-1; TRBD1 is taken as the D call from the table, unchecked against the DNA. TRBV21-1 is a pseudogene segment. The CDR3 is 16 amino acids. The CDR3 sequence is CARMGQFVFSHNEQFF. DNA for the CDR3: TGTGCCAGGATGGGACAGTTTGTCTTTTCTCACAATGAGCAGTTCTTC.

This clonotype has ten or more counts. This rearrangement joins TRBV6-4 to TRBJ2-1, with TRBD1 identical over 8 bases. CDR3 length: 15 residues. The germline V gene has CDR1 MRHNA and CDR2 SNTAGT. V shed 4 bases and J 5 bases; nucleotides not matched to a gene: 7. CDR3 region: CASSARDRPNNEQFF. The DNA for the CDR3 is TGTGCCAGCAGTGCCCGGGACAGGCCAAACAATGAGCAGTTCTTC.

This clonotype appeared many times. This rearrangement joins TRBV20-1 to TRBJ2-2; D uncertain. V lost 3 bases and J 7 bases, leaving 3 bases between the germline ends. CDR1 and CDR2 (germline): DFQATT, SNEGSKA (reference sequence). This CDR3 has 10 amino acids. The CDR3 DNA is TGCAGTGCTAGGAACGGGGAGCTGTTTTTT. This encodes CSARNGELFF.

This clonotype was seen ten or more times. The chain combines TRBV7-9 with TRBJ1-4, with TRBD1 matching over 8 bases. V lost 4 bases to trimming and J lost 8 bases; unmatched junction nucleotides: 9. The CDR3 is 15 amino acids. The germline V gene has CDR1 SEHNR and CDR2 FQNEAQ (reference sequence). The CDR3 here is CASSSSQGAREKLFF. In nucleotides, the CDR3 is TGTGCCAGCAGCTCCAGCCAGGGGGCAAGGGAAAAACTGTTTTTT.

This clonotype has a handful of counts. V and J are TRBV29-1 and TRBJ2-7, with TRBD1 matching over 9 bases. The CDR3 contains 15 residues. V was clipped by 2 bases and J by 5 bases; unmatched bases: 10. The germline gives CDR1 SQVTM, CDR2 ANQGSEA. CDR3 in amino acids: CSVELWGDREHEQYF. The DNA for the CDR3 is TGCAGCGTTGAACTGTGGGGGGACAGGGAGCACGAGCAGTACTTC.

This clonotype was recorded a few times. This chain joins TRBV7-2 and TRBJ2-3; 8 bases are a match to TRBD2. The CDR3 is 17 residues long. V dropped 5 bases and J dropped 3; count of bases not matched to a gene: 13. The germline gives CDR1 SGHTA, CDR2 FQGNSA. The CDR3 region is CASSATGSGGLTDTQYF. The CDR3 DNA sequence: TGTGCCAGCAGCGCCACGGGGAGCGGGGGATTGACAGATACGCAGTATTTT.

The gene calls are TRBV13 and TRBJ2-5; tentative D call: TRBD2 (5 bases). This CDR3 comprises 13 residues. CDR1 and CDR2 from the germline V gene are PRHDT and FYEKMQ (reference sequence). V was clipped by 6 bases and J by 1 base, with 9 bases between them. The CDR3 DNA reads TGTGCCAGCAGGAGGGAGTCCCAAGAGACCCAGTACTTC. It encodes CASRRESQETQYF. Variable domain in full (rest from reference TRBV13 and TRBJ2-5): AAGVIQSPRHLIKEKRETATLKCYPIPRHDTVYWYQQGPGQDPQFLISFYEKMQSDKGSIPDRFSAQQFSDYHSELNMSSLELGDSALYFCASRRESQETQYFGPGTRLLVL.

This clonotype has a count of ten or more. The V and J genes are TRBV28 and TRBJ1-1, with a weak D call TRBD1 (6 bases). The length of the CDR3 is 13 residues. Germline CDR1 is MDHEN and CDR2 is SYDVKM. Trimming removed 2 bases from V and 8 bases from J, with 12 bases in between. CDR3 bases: TGTGCCAGCAGTTTAACAGGGATTTCAGAAGCTTTCTTT. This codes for CASSLTGISEAFF.

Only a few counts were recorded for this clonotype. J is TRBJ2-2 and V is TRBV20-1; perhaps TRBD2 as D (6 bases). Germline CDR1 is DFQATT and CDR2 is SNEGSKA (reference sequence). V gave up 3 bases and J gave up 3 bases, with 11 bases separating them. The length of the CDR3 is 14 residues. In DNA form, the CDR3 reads TGCAGTGCTAGTAGGGAGGTCGACACCGGGGAGCTGTTTTTT. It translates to CSASREVDTGELFF.

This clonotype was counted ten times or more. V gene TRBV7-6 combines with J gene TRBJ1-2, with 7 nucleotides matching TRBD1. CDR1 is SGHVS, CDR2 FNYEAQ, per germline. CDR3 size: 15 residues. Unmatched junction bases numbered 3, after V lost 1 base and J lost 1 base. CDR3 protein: CASSLGTGVNYGYTF. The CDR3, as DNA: TGTGCCAGCAGCTTAGGGACAGGCGTTAACTATGGCTACACCTTC. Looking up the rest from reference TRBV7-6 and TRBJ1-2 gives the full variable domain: GAGVSQSPRYKVTKRGQDVALRCDPISGHVSLYWYRQALGQGPEFLTYFNYEAQQDKSGLPNDRFSAERPEGSISTLTIQRTEQRDSAMYRCASSLGTGVNYGYTFGSGTRLTVV.

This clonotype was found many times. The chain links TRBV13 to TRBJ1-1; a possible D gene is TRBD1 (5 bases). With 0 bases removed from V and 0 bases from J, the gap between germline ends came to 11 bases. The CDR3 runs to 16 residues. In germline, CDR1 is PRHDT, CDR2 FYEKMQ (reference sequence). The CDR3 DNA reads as TGTGCCAGCAGCTTAGGCCGTGGGGGATTGAACACTGAAGCTTTCTTT. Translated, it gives CASSLGRGGLNTEAFF.

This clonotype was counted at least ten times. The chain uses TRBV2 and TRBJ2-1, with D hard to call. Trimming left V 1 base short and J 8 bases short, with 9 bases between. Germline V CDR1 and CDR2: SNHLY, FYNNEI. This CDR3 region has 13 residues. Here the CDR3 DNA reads TGTGCCAGCAGTGAAGGGGTTACCGATGAGCAGTTCTTC. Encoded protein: CASSEGVTDEQFF.